A selection of T cell receptor beta chains follows, all from one sample in a study of cytomegalovirus exposure and HLA in healthy donors. TCRdb's table, derived via immunoSEQ multiplex PCR, lists solely in-frame clones and lacks some. The sample holds more than 150,000 clones; approximately 78% are singletons and the top ten take around 0.8%. The sample consisted of PBMCs. The receptors were sampled from a woman under 30 in good health and CMV-seronegative. CDR3s include the opening cysteine and the closing phenylalanine or tryptophan. The order of the fields is D gene, V gene, clone size, J gene, CDR3 protein, CDR3 DNA. The D gene is left open where the match is weak. Where a row states a size, it is once, few, many or the class of an expanded clone; other rows omit it.

D gene: TRBD2; V gene: TRBV5-1; clone size: once; J gene: TRBJ2-7; CDR3 protein: CASSWTSGLYEQYF; CDR3 DNA: TGCGCCAGCAGCTGGACTAGCGGGTTGTACGAGCAGTACTTC
D gene: TRBD1; V gene: TRBV9; clone size: NA; J gene: TRBJ2-7; CDR3 protein: CASSAGQGITGEQYF; CDR3 DNA: TGTGCCAGCAGCGCGGGACAGGGGATCACTGGGGAGCAGTACTTC
D gene: NA; V gene: TRBV29-1; clone size: NA; J gene: TRBJ1-5; CDR3 protein: CSVAEGRNQPQHF; CDR3 DNA: TGCAGCGTTGCGGAGGGGCGCAATCAGCCCCAGCATTTT
D gene: NA; V gene: TRBV27; clone size: NA; J gene: TRBJ2-3; CDR3 protein: CASSSLGGDTQYF; CDR3 DNA: TGTGCCAGCAGTTCCCTGGGGGGAGATACGCAGTATTTT
D gene: TRBD2; V gene: TRBV10-3; clone size: few; J gene: TRBJ2-7; CDR3 protein: CAISGEGLYEQYF; CDR3 DNA: TGTGCCATCAGCGGGGAGGGATTGTACGAGCAGTACTTC
D gene: TRBD1; V gene: TRBV29-1; clone size: NA; J gene: TRBJ2-2; CDR3 protein: CSVPSRGQVNTGELFF; CDR3 DNA: TGCAGCGTGCCCTCGCGGGGACAGGTCAACACCGGGGAGCTGTTTTTT
D gene: NA; V gene: TRBV10-2; clone size: NA; J gene: TRBJ2-7; CDR3 protein: CASSGQSSYEQYF; CDR3 DNA: TGCGCCAGCAGTGGACAGAGCTCCTACGAGCAGTACTTC
D gene: TRBD1; V gene: TRBV18; clone size: few; J gene: TRBJ2-1; CDR3 protein: CANSQLDRGSEQFF; CDR3 DNA: TGTGCCAACTCCCAGCTAGACAGGGGGTCTGAGCAGTTCTTC
D gene: TRBD2; V gene: TRBV10-1; clone size: NA; J gene: TRBJ2-5; CDR3 protein: CASSWTSRETQYF; CDR3 DNA: TGCGCCAGCAGCTGGACTAGCCGGGAGACCCAGTACTTC
D gene: NA; V gene: TRBV7-7; clone size: NA; J gene: TRBJ2-5; CDR3 protein: CASSSDLGETQYF; CDR3 DNA: TGTGCCAGCAGCTCTGACTTGGGAGAGACCCAGTACTTC
D gene: TRBD2; V gene: TRBV11-2; clone size: NA; J gene: TRBJ2-5; CDR3 protein: CASSLEGTSGGSYQETQYF; CDR3 DNA: TGTGCCAGCAGCTTAGAAGGGACTAGCGGGGGGTCGTACCAAGAGACCCAGTACTTC
D gene: TRBD2; V gene: TRBV7-8; clone size: few; J gene: TRBJ2-1; CDR3 protein: CASSRTSGGESSYNEQFF; CDR3 DNA: TGTGCCAGCAGCCGGACTAGCGGGGGGGAGAGCTCCTACAATGAGCAGTTCTTC
D gene: NA; V gene: TRBV6-5; clone size: NA; J gene: TRBJ2-7; CDR3 protein: CASSYSPLYEQYF; CDR3 DNA: TGTGCCAGCAGTTACTCCCCTCTTTACGAGCAGTACTTC
D gene: TRBD1; V gene: TRBV18; clone size: NA; J gene: TRBJ1-1; CDR3 protein: CASSPFRDRGHTEAFF; CDR3 DNA: TGTGCCAGCTCACCGTTCCGGGACAGGGGGCACACTGAAGCTTTCTTT
D gene: NA; V gene: TRBV4-1; clone size: NA; J gene: TRBJ2-3; CDR3 protein: CASSQGPPGIFTDTQYF; CDR3 DNA: TGCGCCAGCAGCCAAGGGCCCCCAGGGATCTTTACAGATACGCAGTATTTT
D gene: TRBD1; V gene: TRBV6-5; clone size: NA; J gene: TRBJ1-6; CDR3 protein: CASTLMGTGFSPLHF; CDR3 DNA: TGTGCCAGCACCCTGATGGGGACAGGGTTCTCACCCCTCCACTTT
D gene: TRBD2; V gene: TRBV7-6; clone size: NA; J gene: TRBJ2-7; CDR3 protein: CASSSPGTSGYEQYF; CDR3 DNA: TGTGCCAGCAGCTCTCCGGGGACTAGCGGCTACGAGCAGTACTTC
D gene: TRBD1; V gene: TRBV29-1; clone size: NA; J gene: TRBJ2-1; CDR3 protein: CSVEIRAKWGQGGINEQFF; CDR3 DNA: TGCAGCGTTGAAATAAGGGCTAAATGGGGACAGGGGGGAATCAATGAGCAGTTCTTC
D gene: TRBD2; V gene: TRBV11-3; clone size: NA; J gene: TRBJ2-7; CDR3 protein: CASRPGLFSYEQYF; CDR3 DNA: TGTGCCAGCAGACCGGGACTATTCTCCTACGAGCAGTACTTC
D gene: NA; V gene: TRBV28; clone size: NA; J gene: TRBJ1-2; CDR3 protein: CASSEDYRGGTF; CDR3 DNA: TGTGCCAGCAGTGAGGACTATCGAGGAGGGACCTTC
D gene: TRBD2; V gene: TRBV11-2; clone size: NA; J gene: TRBJ2-7; CDR3 protein: CASSHHLAGVYSWTYEQYF; CDR3 DNA: TGTGCCAGCAGCCATCACTTAGCGGGGGTTTATTCTTGGACCTACGAGCAGTACTTC
D gene: NA; V gene: TRBV4-2; clone size: NA; J gene: TRBJ2-1; CDR3 protein: CASSQMGAASSYNEQFF; CDR3 DNA: TGTGCCAGCAGCCAAATGGGAGCGGCTAGCTCCTACAATGAGCAGTTCTTC
D gene: TRBD1; V gene: TRBV9; clone size: NA; J gene: TRBJ2-7; CDR3 protein: CASSPRPWDRPYEQYF; CDR3 DNA: TGTGCCAGCAGCCCGCGGCCGTGGGACAGACCCTACGAGCAGTACTTC
D gene: TRBD2; V gene: TRBV13; clone size: NA; J gene: TRBJ2-5; CDR3 protein: CASSFPGLEDETQYF; CDR3 DNA: TGTGCCAGCAGCTTCCCGGGACTAGAGGATGAGACCCAGTACTTC
D gene: NA; V gene: TRBV21-1; clone size: NA; J gene: TRBJ2-7; CDR3 protein: CASSNLGLAGQSCEQYF; CDR3 DNA: TGTGCCAGCAGCAATCTGGGACTAGCGGGGCAGTCTTGCGAGCAGTACTTC
D gene: TRBD1; V gene: TRBV7-2; clone size: NA; J gene: TRBJ2-2; CDR3 protein: CASSSPTGGWTGELFF; CDR3 DNA: TGTGCCAGCAGTTCTCCCACAGGGGGCTGGACCGGGGAGCTGTTTTTT
D gene: TRBD1; V gene: TRBV11-2; clone size: NA; J gene: TRBJ1-5; CDR3 protein: CASSSGTGYQPQHF; CDR3 DNA: TGTGCCAGCAGCTCCGGGACAGGGTATCAGCCCCAGCATTTT
D gene: NA; V gene: TRBV4-1; clone size: NA; J gene: TRBJ2-7; CDR3 protein: CASSSSGSDEQYF; CDR3 DNA: TGCGCCAGCAGCTCCTCGGGAAGCGACGAGCAGTACTTC
D gene: TRBD2; V gene: TRBV7-2; clone size: NA; J gene: TRBJ2-7; CDR3 protein: CASSLIGTSGVEQYF; CDR3 DNA: TGTGCCAGCAGCCTGATTGGGACTAGCGGGGTCGAGCAGTACTTC
D gene: NA; V gene: TRBV6-5; clone size: NA; J gene: TRBJ2-5; CDR3 protein: CASSYAQGTVTQYF; CDR3 DNA: TGTGCCAGCAGTTACGCCCAGGGCACGGTGACCCAGTACTTC
D gene: TRBD1; V gene: TRBV11-2; clone size: once; J gene: TRBJ1-5; CDR3 protein: CASSLDGTGGRQPQHF; CDR3 DNA: TGTGCCAGCAGCTTAGACGGGACAGGGGGCCGTCAGCCCCAGCATTTT
D gene: TRBD1; V gene: TRBV28; clone size: NA; J gene: TRBJ1-2; CDR3 protein: CASSQQTGTYGYTF; CDR3 DNA: TGTGCCAGCAGTCAGCAGACAGGGACCTATGGCTACACCTTC
D gene: NA; V gene: TRBV19; clone size: NA; J gene: TRBJ1-2; CDR3 protein: CASNNRGGSNYGYTF; CDR3 DNA: TGTGCCAGTAACAATAGGGGGGGATCCAACTATGGCTACACCTTC
D gene: NA; V gene: TRBV6-5; clone size: NA; J gene: TRBJ1-2; CDR3 protein: CASRQGYGYTF; CDR3 DNA: TGTGCCAGCAGGCAGGGTTATGGCTACACCTTC
D gene: TRBD2; V gene: TRBV5-8; clone size: NA; J gene: TRBJ2-7; CDR3 protein: CASSTTLADYSYEQYF; CDR3 DNA: TGTGCCAGCAGCACAACACTAGCGGACTACTCCTACGAGCAGTACTTC
D gene: TRBD1; V gene: TRBV7-9; clone size: NA; J gene: TRBJ1-1; CDR3 protein: CASSSTGQGNTEAFF; CDR3 DNA: TGTGCCAGCAGCTCGACCGGACAGGGCAACACTGAAGCTTTCTTT
D gene: TRBD1; V gene: TRBV10-3; clone size: NA; J gene: TRBJ1-2; CDR3 protein: CAISPGTEHGYTF; CDR3 DNA: TGTGCCATCAGCCCCGGGACAGAGCATGGCTACACCTTC
D gene: TRBD2; V gene: TRBV28; clone size: NA; J gene: TRBJ2-3; CDR3 protein: CASSLGGGPSDTQYF; CDR3 DNA: TGTGCCAGCAGTTTAGGGGGAGGGCCATCAGATACGCAGTATTTT
D gene: NA; V gene: TRBV9; clone size: NA; J gene: TRBJ2-3; CDR3 protein: CASHQGITPDTQYF; CDR3 DNA: TGTGCCAGCCATCAGGGGATAACTCCAGATACGCAGTATTTT
D gene: TRBD1; V gene: TRBV7-6; clone size: NA; J gene: TRBJ2-5; CDR3 protein: CASSFGAGGMGETQYF; CDR3 DNA: TGTGCCAGCAGCTTTGGGGCAGGGGGCATGGGAGAGACCCAGTACTTC
D gene: NA; V gene: TRBV5-1; clone size: NA; J gene: TRBJ2-7; CDR3 protein: CASSWGTSSSYEQYF; CDR3 DNA: TGCGCCAGCAGCTGGGGGACATCAAGCTCCTACGAGCAGTACTTC